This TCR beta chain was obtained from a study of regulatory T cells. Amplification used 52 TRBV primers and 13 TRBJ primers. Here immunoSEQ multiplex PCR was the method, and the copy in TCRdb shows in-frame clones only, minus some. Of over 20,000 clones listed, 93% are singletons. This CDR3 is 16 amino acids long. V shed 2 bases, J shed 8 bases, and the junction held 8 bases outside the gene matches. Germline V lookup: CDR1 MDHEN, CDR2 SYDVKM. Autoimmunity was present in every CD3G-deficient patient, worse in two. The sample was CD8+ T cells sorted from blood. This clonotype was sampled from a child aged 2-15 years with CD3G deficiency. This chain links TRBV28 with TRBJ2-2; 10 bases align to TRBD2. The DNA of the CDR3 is TGTGCCAGCAGTTTAAGATTTGGGACTAGCGAAGGGGAGCTGTTTTTT. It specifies CASSLRFGTSEGELFF.